Below, 26 T cell receptor beta chains from the same sample are listed, as sequenced in a study of cytomegalovirus exposure and HLA in healthy donors. TCRdb keeps only in-frame clones here, not all; method: immunoSEQ multiplex PCR. The table lists over 250,000 clones, around 85% of them singletons. Source material: PBMCs. The receptors come from a woman under 30 in good health and CMV-seronegative.

V and J are TRBV7-9 and TRBJ2-2, with a possible D match to TRBD2 (5 bases). CDR3 length equals 15 residues. Per germline, CDR1 SEHNR and CDR2 FQNEAQ (reference sequence). V was pared by 1 base and J by 4 bases, with 10 bases between. CDR3 DNA sequence: TGTGCCAGCAGCTTAGGGCTAGCATCCACCGGGGAGCTGTTTTTT. Encoded protein: CASSLGLASTGELFF.

The rearrangement links TRBV5-6 to TRBJ2-4, with D perhaps matching TRBD2 (6 bases). CDR3 length: 15 residues. Deletions cut 3 bases from V and 0 bases from J, with 10 bases between. CDR1 and CDR2 from the germline V gene are SGHDT and YYEEEE. The CDR3 protein is CASSYVGGAKNIQYF. The CDR3 region has the DNA TGTGCCAGCAGCTACGTCGGGGGAGCCAAAAACATTCAGTACTTC. Combining the CDR3 with reference TRBV5-6 and TRBJ2-4 gives the whole variable domain DAGVTQSPTHLIKTRGQQVTLRCSPKSGHDTVSWYQQALGQGPQFIFQYYEEEERQRGNFPDRFSGHQFPNYSSELNVNALLLGDSALYLCASSYVGGAKNIQYFGAGTRLSVL.

This chain joins TRBV4-1 and TRBJ2-1, with 9 bases fitting TRBD2. This CDR3 is built from 16 residues. Germline assignment: CDR1 MGHRA and CDR2 YSYEKL. V trimming: 5 bases; J trimming: 7 bases; junction bases outside the gene matches: 12. The CDR3: CASSYVSGSITNEQFF. DNA of the CDR3: TGCGCCAGCAGCTACGTTAGCGGGAGTATCACAAATGAGCAGTTCTTC.

V is TRBV4-3 and J is TRBJ1-5; D possibly corresponds to TRBD1 (6 bases). The germline V gene has CDR1 LGHNA and CDR2 YSLEER. The CDR3 runs to 15 residues. Trimming took off 4 bases at V and 3 bases at J, with 13 bases between the two ends. CDR3 bases: TGCGCCAGCAGCCCCTATACAGGGACCAATCAGCCCCAGCATTTT. This gives the protein CASSPYTGTNQPQHF.

This sequence joins TRBV18 and TRBJ2-3; the match to TRBD2 covers 7 bases. This CDR3 has 15 residues. The J segment lost 0 bases and the V segment lost 0 bases, leaving 0 bases of the junction unmatched. Germline CDR1 KGHSH, CDR2 LQKENI. This CDR3 is CASSPPGLSTDTQYF. The CDR3 DNA reads TGTGCCAGCTCACCACCGGGACTAAGCACAGATACGCAGTATTTT.

The chain carries TRBV5-1 and TRBJ2-1; 8 bases align to TRBD2. The germline CDR1 and CDR2 sequences are SGHRS and YFSETQ. Trimming at V came to 3 bases and at J to 9 bases, leaving 11 bases not matched to a gene. There are 15 residues in the CDR3. This chain's CDR3 is CASSSLSSGSVEQFF. The DNA for the CDR3 is TGCGCCAGCAGCTCTCTCTCCAGCGGGAGTGTTGAGCAGTTCTTC.

The chain couples TRBV5-1 to TRBJ2-1, with D perhaps TRBD2 (5 bases). Germline CDR1 is SGHRS and CDR2 is YFSETQ. The CDR3 extends over 16 amino acids. V gave up 4 bases and J gave up 9 bases, with 23 bases separating them. For the CDR3, the DNA is TGCGCCAGCAGCAGTAAGTGGGAGTTATCGTACGCTGAGCAGTTCTTC. Translated: CASSSKWELSYAEQFF.

The CDR3 loop reads CASSSRTGTIFYEQYF. Written as DNA, the CDR3 is TGCGCCAGCAGCTCTAGGACAGGGACGATCTTCTACGAGCAGTACTTC. V usage is TRBV5-1 and J usage is TRBJ2-7; 8 bases are a match to TRBD1. Germline values: CDR1 SGHRS, CDR2 YFSETQ. The V segment lost 3 bases and the J segment 3 bases; nucleotides outside the gene matches: 11. This CDR3 is 16 amino acids long.

The chain links TRBV4-3 to TRBJ2-7, with D perhaps TRBD1 (6 bases). CDR1 is LGHNA, CDR2 YSLEER, per germline. CDR3 size: 14 residues. Trimming cost V 1 base and J 1 base, with 8 bases left between them. This CDR3 is CASSQGGQSYEQYF. The CDR3 bases are TGCGCCAGCAGCCAAGGGGGGCAGTCCTACGAGCAGTACTTC.

This chain uses TRBV2 with TRBJ2-7; the D gene is possibly TRBD1 (6 bases). CDR3 size: 17 residues. The germline gives CDR1 SNHLY, CDR2 FYNNEI. Trimming removed 4 bases at V and 4 bases at J, with 23 bases between. CDR3 coding DNA: TGTGCCAGCAGTGGGCTCCCACAGGGTAGGATTGCGTACGAGCAGTACTTC. Encoded protein: CASSGLPQGRIAYEQYF.

The chain carries TRBV30 and TRBJ1-2, with TRBD1 as a possible D gene (5 bases). V was clipped by 0 bases and J by 1 base, with 12 bases between them. Germline CDR1 and CDR2: GTSNPN and SVGIG (reference sequence). CDR3 size: 15 residues. The CDR3 DNA sequence: TGTGCCTGGAGTGTATCGCCAGGGATTAACTATGGCTACACCTTC. As protein: CAWSVSPGINYGYTF.

This chain uses TRBV5-5 with TRBJ1-4; 7 bases agree with TRBD1. The J segment lost 0 bases and the V segment lost 6 bases, leaving 11 bases of the junction unmatched. The germline gives CDR1 SGHKS, CDR2 YYEKEE (reference sequence). The CDR3 loop spans 17 amino acids. DNA of the CDR3: TGTGCCAGCACTATCACAGGGGACCAAGCAACTAATGAAAAACTGTTTTTT. Translation gives CASTITGDQATNEKLFF.

The V call is TRBV27, the J call TRBJ2-7, with a weak D call TRBD1 (6 bases). The CDR3 is 15 amino acids. CDR1 is MNHEY, CDR2 SMNVEV, per germline (reference sequence). The V end lost 5 bases, the J end lost 0 bases, and 14 bases lay between the germline ends. The chain's CDR3 is CASSPPDRSSYEQYF. CDR3 in DNA: TGTGCCAGCAGTCCTCCCGACAGGAGCTCCTACGAGCAGTACTTC.

The rearrangement joins TRBV5-4 to TRBJ1-2; D gene uncertain. Per germline, CDR1 SGHNT and CDR2 YYREEE (reference sequence). V lost 1 base and J 4 bases, leaving 11 bases between the germline ends. The CDR3 consists of 14 residues. The DNA of the CDR3 is TGTGCCAGCAGCTTGAAGGGAGTAGGCTATGGCTACACCTTC. Its translation is CASSLKGVGYGYTF.

This chain joins TRBV5-1 and TRBJ1-2; maybe TRBD1 (6 bases). The CDR3 runs 18 residues. V dropped 0 bases and J dropped 5 bases, with 23 bases sitting between them. Germline V gene sequence: CDR1 SGHRS, CDR2 YFSETQ. CDR3 coding DNA: TGCGCCAGCAGCTTGGGAATTAGGGGGAGAGACGAAAGGTATGGCTACACCTTC. The encoded protein is CASSLGIRGRDERYGYTF. Supplemented by reference TRBV5-1 and TRBJ1-2, the full variable domain reads KAGVTQTPRYLIKTRGQQVTLSCSPISGHRSVSWYQQTPGQGLQFLFEYFSETQRNKGNFPGRFSGRQFSNSRSEMNVSTLELGDSALYLCASSLGIRGRDERYGYTFGSGTRLTVV.

The DNA of the CDR3 is TGTGCCAGCAGTTTATCTCCGGACAGGGAAGATACTGAAGCTTTCTTT. Translation: CASSLSPDREDTEAFF. This chain links TRBV27 with TRBJ1-1, with 8 bases aligning to TRBD1. Trimming at V came to 0 bases and at J to 5 bases, leaving 8 bases not matched to a gene. Germline CDR1 and CDR2: MNHEY and SMNVEV (reference sequence). The length of the CDR3 is 16 residues.

V gene TRBV28 combines with J gene TRBJ1-5; a weak D match, TRBD1 (5 bases). V dropped 2 bases and J dropped 7 bases, with 12 bases sitting between them. Germline assignment: CDR1 MDHEN and CDR2 SYDVKM. The CDR3 totals 14 residues. CDR3 sequence reads: CASSLTQGEQPQHF. CDR3 in DNA: TGTGCCAGCAGTTTAACCCAGGGCGAACAGCCCCAGCATTTT.

The chain has TRBV7-2 and TRBJ2-7; possibly TRBD2 for D (5 bases). Germline V CDR1 and CDR2: SGHTA, FQGNSA. V lost 0 bases, J lost 7 bases, and 10 bases lay in between. The CDR3 length is 13 residues. The CDR3 here is CASSLAHRREQYF. The CDR3 nucleotides read TGTGCCAGCAGCTTAGCCCATCGGAGGGAGCAGTACTTC.

The chain couples TRBV27 to TRBJ2-7; D is possibly TRBD1 (6 bases). CDR1 MNHEY and CDR2 SMNVEV come from the germline V gene (reference sequence). The CDR3 covers 15 residues. The V and J ends lost 2 bases and 1 base respectively, with 12 bases between them. DNA of the CDR3: TGTGCCAGCAGTTTAATGGCAGGGGCATCCTACGAGCAGTACTTC. It codes for CASSLMAGASYEQYF.

V and J are TRBV11-2 and TRBJ2-2; 9 bases line up with TRBD1. The germline CDR1 and CDR2 sequences are SGHAT and FQNNGV. Trimming cost V 2 bases and J 3 bases; bases outside gene matches: 1. The CDR3 has 15 residues. The CDR3 reads CASSLTGGYTGELFF. In DNA, the CDR3 is TGTGCCAGCAGCTTAACAGGGGGCTACACCGGGGAGCTGTTTTTT.

The gene calls are TRBV29-1 and TRBJ2-1; 13 bases align to TRBD2. This CDR3 is built from 17 residues. V gave up 4 bases and J gave up 5 bases; unmatched junction bases: 11. CDR1 is SQVTM, CDR2 ANQGSEA, per germline. CDR3 sequence: CSVVPTSGRWDHNEQFF. In DNA, the CDR3 is TGCAGCGTTGTGCCGACTAGCGGGAGGTGGGACCACAATGAGCAGTTCTTC.

This chain joins TRBV6-5 and TRBJ1-6; 9 nucleotides line up with TRBD1. The germline CDR1 and CDR2 sequences are MNHEY and SVGAGI. The junction had 5 bases not matched to a gene; V was cut back by 5 bases and J by 9 bases. This CDR3 spans 14 amino acids. The CDR3 bases are TGTGCCAGCAGTATCGACAGGGGGTCTTCACCCCTCCACTTT. This gives the protein CASSIDRGSSPLHF.

This chain connects TRBV5-4 to TRBJ1-2; a possible D gene is TRBD1 (6 bases). Trimming shortened V by 4 bases and J by 0 bases, and 10 bases separated the two germline ends. CDR1 and CDR2 (germline): SGHNT, YYREEE (reference sequence). The CDR3 contains 14 residues. In DNA, the CDR3 is TGTGCCAGCAGCCAACAGGGAGCTAACTATGGCTACACCTTC. Translated, it gives CASSQQGANYGYTF. Drawing the rest from reference TRBV5-4 and TRBJ1-2, the complete variable domain is ETGVTQSPTHLIKTRGQQVTLRCSSQSGHNTVSWYQQALGQGPQFIFQYYREEENGRGNFPPRFSGLQFPNYSSELNVNALELDDSALYLCASSQQGANYGYTFGSGTRLTVV.

This chain joins TRBV28 and TRBJ2-3; possible D gene TRBD1, 6 bases. CDR1 MDHEN and CDR2 SYDVKM come from the germline V gene. V was trimmed by 1 base and J by 2 bases, leaving 13 bases between them. The length of the CDR3 is 16 residues. DNA of the CDR3: TGTGCCAGCAGTTTATTTCCGAGGGGGAACACAGATACGCAGTATTTT. It encodes CASSLFPRGNTDTQYF.

The gene calls are TRBV9 and TRBJ1-2, with D unresolved. Trimming took 4 bases from V and 6 from J, leaving 19 bases between them. The CDR3 length is 15 residues. Germline-derived CDR1 and CDR2 are SGDLS and YYNGEE. CDR3 in amino acids: CASSTNEFGEDGYTF. DNA of the CDR3: TGTGCCAGCAGCACCAATGAGTTTGGGGAGGATGGCTACACCTTC.

The chain uses TRBV4-3 and TRBJ1-6; 8 nucleotides agree with TRBD1. Germline values: CDR1 LGHNA, CDR2 YSLEER. This CDR3 contains 17 residues. The trim removed 1 base at V and 6 bases at J, leaving 8 bases unmatched. The CDR3 spells CASSQGPGTGVNSPLHF. CDR3 in DNA: TGCGCCAGCAGCCAAGGGCCCGGGACAGGCGTTAATTCACCCCTCCACTTT.